This T cell receptor beta chain was recorded in a study of blood T cells in healthy people across ages. General study points: In older individuals, TCR beta diversity per million T cells was lower, falling roughly linearly with age. No conclusive comparison of naive versus antigen-experienced cells was possible with unsorted PBMCs.

Through a sample-barcoded 5' primer and a J-beta primer mix, a second PCR was run for 7 to 11 cycles. TCRdb reprocessed the 5' RACE reads with MiXCR, giving one entry per CDR3 protein. The data hold 450,000 to 600,000 distinct CDR3 sequences, with around a quarter observed a single time. V shed 4 bases, J shed 8 bases, and the junction held 5 bases outside the gene matches. The CDR3 is made up of 13 amino acids. Concerning this clonotype itself: Its antigen is unknown.

The same specimen was also included in a second study, on T cells of mothers and their children. That source notes: A few healthy Caucasian mothers, along with their six children, served as the donors.

The TCR was taken from a boy aged 2-9 years in good health. The V and J genes are TRBV12-3 or TRBV12-4 and TRBJ1-2; TRBD1 matches 9 bases. Specimen: blood. The CDR3, as DNA: TGTGCCAGCAGTTGGACAGGGGTATTCGGCTACACCTTC. Translation: CASSWTGVFGYTF.